The rows below give T cell receptor beta chains drawn from one sample of a study of cytomegalovirus exposure and HLA in healthy donors. Sequencing was performed with immunoSEQ multiplex PCR; in TCRdb, only in-frame clones are kept and a portion is missing. The sample has fewer than 150,000 clones, around 77% seen once. Sequences were obtained from PBMCs. These receptors all stem from a middle-aged man in good health and CMV-seronegative. Each CDR3 is given with its conserved first and last residue. D genes are given only for firm matches. The listing skips clone size in some rows; elsewhere it reads once, few, many or a size class.

D: TRBD1; V: TRBV4-1; J: TRBJ2-3; size: NA; DNA: TGCGCCAGCAGCCAAGTTTGGGACAGGGGGGCAGATACGCAGTATTTT; CDR3: CASSQVWDRGADTQYF
D: NA; V: TRBV5-4; J: TRBJ2-7; size: NA; DNA: TGTGCCAGCAGCCCGTGGGCGGGCCCGACCTACGAGCAGTACTTC; CDR3: CASSPWAGPTYEQYF
D: NA; V: TRBV7-8; J: TRBJ1-5; size: NA; DNA: TGTGCCAGCAGCTTCGTGGGCAATAATCAGCCCCAGCATTTT; CDR3: CASSFVGNNQPQHF
D: TRBD1; V: TRBV28; J: TRBJ1-4; size: few; DNA: TGTGCCAGCAGTCCCCTGGGACAGATAAATGAAAAACTGTTTTTT; CDR3: CASSPLGQINEKLFF
D: NA; V: TRBV10-3; J: TRBJ1-2; size: NA; DNA: TGTGCCATCAGTGACCCGACCTTCCCCAACAGGGACGGCTACACCTTC; CDR3: CAISDPTFPNRDGYTF
D: TRBD1; V: TRBV19; J: TRBJ2-5; size: NA; DNA: TGTGCCAGTAATAGCGGACAGGGGGCGGGAGAGACCCAGTACTTC; CDR3: CASNSGQGAGETQYF
D: NA; V: TRBV2; J: TRBJ1-1; size: NA; DNA: TGTGCCAGCAGTGACCGGGGGGCGAGGAACACTGAAGCTTTCTTT; CDR3: CASSDRGARNTEAFF
D: NA; V: TRBV9; J: TRBJ2-5; size: NA; DNA: TGTGCCAGCAGCCCCCCGGGTTCAGAGACCCAGTACTTC; CDR3: CASSPPGSETQYF
D: TRBD2; V: TRBV27; J: TRBJ2-7; size: NA; DNA: TGTGCCAGCAGTTTAATCTCTAGCGGCCGCTCCTACGAGCAGTACTTC; CDR3: CASSLISSGRSYEQYF
D: NA; V: TRBV7-2; J: TRBJ1-1; size: once; DNA: TGTGCCAGCAGCCCAAACATGAACACTGAAGCTTTCTTT; CDR3: CASSPNMNTEAFF